The 19 T cell receptor beta chains given below trace back to one sample, sequenced in a study of persistence of HIV-infected CD4 T cells. The libraries were made with immunoSEQ version 4 in survey mode. The assay was immunoSEQ multiplex PCR, and TCRdb's table has in-frame clones only and misses some. The sample contains under 20,000 clones, roughly 60% of which appear only once. Their antigens are not known. An overlapping HIV-1 Gag peptide pool stimulated these cells at roughly 1 ug/peptide/mL. Sorting of responding CD4+ T cells relied on upregulated CD40 ligand together with CD69. The source material was CD4+ T cells sorted from PBMCs after approximately 20-hour stimulation, sampled from a patient who received antiretroviral therapy. The source is an adult woman with HIV who was CMV-seropositive.

There are a few counts of this clone. The chain uses TRBV7-9 and TRBJ2-2, with unresolved D. This CDR3 comprises 13 residues. V was cut by 0 bases and J by 7 bases, with 6 bases left in between. Germline V gives CDR1 SEHNR, CDR2 FQNEAQ (reference sequence). CDR3 coding DNA: TGTGCCAGCAGCTTAGCGCACAACGGGGAGCTGTTTTTT. It is translated as CASSLAHNGELFF.

V gene TRBV9 combines with J gene TRBJ2-3, with 8 bases matching TRBD1. Germline values: CDR1 SGDLS, CDR2 YYNGEE. The CDR3 is made up of 16 amino acids. Trimming cost V 8 bases and J 2 bases; bases outside gene matches: 13. CDR3 sequence: CASSSISGGLTDTQYF. CDR3 coding DNA: TGTGCCAGTAGCTCTATCTCAGGGGGCCTCACAGATACGCAGTATTTT.

The genes are TRBV6-5 and TRBJ2-5, with D possibly called TRBD1 or TRBD2 (5 bases each). V was trimmed by 10 bases and J by 5 bases, leaving 14 bases between them. From germline, CDR1 is MNHEY and CDR2 SVGAGI. CDR3 length: 12 amino acids. As DNA, the CDR3 is TGTGCCACCCGGACCAGGGAGGAGACCCAGTACTTC. It encodes CATRTREETQYF.

In its sample, this clone was seen a few times. V and J are TRBV6-6 and TRBJ2-1, with 7 positions matching TRBD2. CDR1 and CDR2 from the germline V gene are MNHNY and SVGAGI (reference sequence). Unmatched junction bases numbered 13, after V lost 8 bases and J lost 9 bases. The CDR3 consists of 14 residues. DNA for the CDR3: TGTGCCAGCCTCAGCGGGACGTTGATGTCTGAGCAGTTCTTC. Its protein is CASLSGTLMSEQFF.

The table lists this clone with a count of one. The rearrangement uses TRBV3-1 (or the pseudogene TRBV3-2) and TRBJ2-5, with 9 bases matching TRBD2. The CDR3 loop spans 17 amino acids. Unmatched junction bases numbered 11, after V lost 2 bases and J lost 4 bases. From germline, CDR1 is LGHDT and CDR2 YNNKEL (reference sequence). The CDR3 DNA sequence: TGTGCCAGCAGCCAATCCACGCTTCTAGCGGGGAGAGAGACCCAGTACTTC. Encoded protein: CASSQSTLLAGRETQYF.

This clone has more than one count but fewer than ten. The chain joins TRBV12-3 or TRBV12-4 to TRBJ1-1; TRBD1 agrees at 9 bases. The CDR3 has 13 amino acids. V shed 8 bases, J shed 5 bases, and the junction held 6 bases outside the gene matches. CDR3 in DNA: TGTGCCAGCTCCCGGACAGGGGAAACTGAAGCTTTCTTT. It translates to CASSRTGETEAFF.

This chain joins TRBV9 and TRBJ2-2, with TRBD2 matching 8 bases. Germline assignment: CDR1 SGDLS and CDR2 YYNGEE. Unmatched junction bases numbered 6, after V lost 5 bases and J lost 0 bases. The CDR3 spans 16 residues. The chain's CDR3 is CASSPGRGANTGELFF. The CDR3 DNA reads TGTGCCAGCAGTCCCGGGAGGGGGGCGAACACCGGGGAGCTGTTTTTT.

This clone was seen a handful of times. This chain connects TRBV19 to TRBJ2-7; 8 bases are a match to TRBD1. Germline CDR1 and CDR2: LNHDA and SQIVND (reference sequence). The CDR3 loop spans 15 amino acids. V lost 2 bases and J lost 0; bases outside the gene matches: 3. CDR3 in DNA: TGTGCCAGTAGTATAAAGGGGACAGGCTCCTACGAGCAGTACTTC. Its translation is CASSIKGTGSYEQYF.

The chain couples TRBV13 to TRBJ1-3; possibly TRBD1 for D (5 bases). Germline CDR1 and CDR2: PRHDT and FYEKMQ (reference sequence). The CDR3 length is 16 residues. Deletions cut 5 bases from V and 3 bases from J, with 17 bases between. Here the CDR3 reads CASSHPTGGGGNTIYF. CDR3 coding DNA: TGTGCCAGCAGCCACCCCACTGGGGGAGGTGGAAACACCATATATTTT.

The V gene is TRBV2, the J gene TRBJ1-1, with 8 nucleotides matching TRBD1. In germline, CDR1 is SNHLY, CDR2 FYNNEI. V gave up 7 bases and J gave up 1 base; unmatched junction bases: 5. The CDR3 contains 14 residues. The CDR3 loop reads CASTADRANTEAFF. In DNA, the CDR3 is TGTGCCAGCACCGCGGACAGGGCGAACACTGAAGCTTTCTTT.

The CDR3, as DNA: TGTGCCAGCAGCTCCAACACCGGGGAGCTGTTTTTT. Amino acid sequence: CASSSNTGELFF. This chain uses TRBV7-3 with TRBJ2-2; no clear D gene. Germline V CDR1 and CDR2: SGHTA, FQGTGA. V shed 4 bases and J shed 2 bases, with 2 bases lying between them. The CDR3 spans 12 residues.

This chain connects TRBV24-1 to TRBJ1-5; D is undetermined. Trimming shortened V by 4 bases and J by 0 bases, and 6 bases separated the two germline ends. Germline V gives CDR1 KGHDR, CDR2 SFDVKD. This CDR3 has 14 amino acids. The CDR3 loop reads CATSEGNSNQPQHF. In nucleotides, the CDR3 is TGTGCCACCAGTGAAGGAAATAGCAATCAGCCCCAGCATTTT.

This sequence joins TRBV13 and TRBJ1-1; 7 bases map to TRBD1. CDR1 is PRHDT and CDR2 is FYEKMQ in the germline V gene (reference sequence). The CDR3 covers 14 residues. Trimming cost V 3 bases and J 5 bases; bases outside gene matches: 6. Written as DNA, the CDR3 is TGTGCCAGCAGCTTTGGGGCAGGGGGGACTGAAGCTTTCTTT. Translation: CASSFGAGGTEAFF.

V usage is TRBV5-1 and J usage is TRBJ2-3, with a possible D match to TRBD2 (6 bases). Trimming took off 0 bases at V and 4 bases at J, with 15 bases between the two ends. CDR3 size: 16 residues. Germline CDR1 reads SGHRS; CDR2 reads YFSETQ. The CDR3 spells CASSLGPARGADTQYF. The CDR3 DNA is TGCGCCAGCAGCTTGGGGCCAGCGCGGGGCGCAGATACGCAGTATTTT.

The rearrangement links TRBV12-3 or TRBV12-4 to TRBJ2-3; TRBD2 is a possible D gene (5 bases). The CDR3 length is 13 residues. V shed 6 bases and J shed 4 bases, with 11 bases lying between them. The CDR3 loop is CASSRVEADTQYF. The DNA for the CDR3 is TGTGCCAGCAGCCGAGTGGAGGCAGATACGCAGTATTTT.

The table lists this clone with a few counts. The rearrangement links TRBV9 to TRBJ2-1; D possibly corresponds to TRBD2 (6 bases). V was clipped by 3 bases and J by 5 bases, with 15 bases between them. Germline V gene sequence: CDR1 SGDLS, CDR2 YYNGEE. This CDR3 is built from 15 residues. The CDR3 region has the DNA TGTGCCAGCAGCGCCGGGACTTTGGGGCACAATGAGCAGTTCTTC. Protein sequence: CASSAGTLGHNEQFF.

The chain carries TRBV7-3 and TRBJ2-3; 8 nucleotides match TRBD2. Germline V gene data show CDR1 as SGHTA and CDR2 as FQGTGA. V shed 5 bases, J shed 0 bases, and the junction held 7 bases outside the gene matches. This CDR3 region has 16 residues. Here the CDR3 reads CASSITSGASTDTQYF. The CDR3 region has the DNA TGTGCCAGCAGCATTACTAGCGGAGCTAGCACAGATACGCAGTATTTT.

V gene TRBV4-1 combines with J gene TRBJ2-3, with unresolved D. The CDR3 is made up of 14 amino acids. V shed 3 bases and J shed 1 base, with 8 bases lying between them. CDR1 is MGHRA and CDR2 is YSYEKL in the germline V gene. Here the CDR3 DNA reads TGCGCCAGCAGCCACCCCCTACGCACAGATACGCAGTATTTT. Translation gives CASSHPLRTDTQYF.

This clone showed up just once. The chain employs TRBV30 and TRBJ1-1; D unresolved. Trimming shortened V by 2 bases and J by 0 bases, and 7 bases separated the two germline ends. The length of the CDR3 is 13 residues. Germline V gene lookup returns CDR1 GTSNPN and CDR2 SVGIG (reference sequence). CDR3 amino acids: CAWSYNMNTEAFF. CDR3 in DNA: TGTGCCTGGAGTTACAACATGAACACTGAAGCTTTCTTT.